The 25 T cell receptor beta chains given below trace back to one sample, sequenced in a study of T cell responses to AZD1222 COVID-19 vaccine. Assay used: immunoSEQ multiplex PCR; TCRdb lists only in-frame clones, some missing. Of more than 95,000 clones listed, 90% are singletons. Sequenced material: peripheral blood, taken on day 0 of MenACWY control vaccination. The receptors here all came from an adult in good health.

The rearrangement links TRBV7-9 to TRBJ1-2; no firm D call. This CDR3 has 16 amino acids. The V end lost 1 base, the J end lost 3 bases, and 15 bases lay between the germline ends. Germline V CDR1 and CDR2: SEHNR, FQNEAQ (reference sequence). The CDR3 loop is CASSLEDSRRDYGYTF. The CDR3 region has the DNA TGTGCCAGCAGCTTAGAGGACTCAAGACGGGACTATGGCTACACCTTC.

The chain links TRBV19 to TRBJ1-1; 7 bases are shared with TRBD1. J lost 1 base, V lost 5 bases, and 4 bases had no gene match. CDR1 and CDR2 (germline): LNHDA, SQIVND (reference sequence). There are 14 residues in the CDR3. This chain's CDR3 is CASSSRDRNTEAFF. The CDR3 DNA is TGTGCCAGTAGTTCACGGGACAGGAACACTGAAGCTTTCTTT. Complete variable domain (other parts from reference TRBV19 and TRBJ1-1): DGGITQSPKYLFRKEGQNVTLSCEQNLNHDAMYWYRQDPGQGLRLIYYSQIVNDFQKGDIAEGYSVSREKKESFPLTVTSAQKNPTAFYLCASSSRDRNTEAFFGQGTRLTVV.

This sequence joins TRBV18 and TRBJ1-6; possibly TRBD1 for D (6 bases). This CDR3 spans 16 amino acids. CDR1 is KGHSH and CDR2 is LQKENI in the germline V gene. V gave up 1 base and J gave up 3 bases, with 10 bases separating them. The CDR3 loop is CASSPLAQGYNSPLHF. The CDR3 DNA is TGTGCCAGCTCACCACTCGCACAGGGCTATAATTCACCCCTCCACTTT.

This clone has a single count. The chain couples TRBV28 to TRBJ1-5; D possibly corresponds to TRBD1 (5 bases). Trimming removed 4 bases at V and 7 bases at J, with 14 bases between. CDR3 size: 14 residues. Germline CDR1 reads MDHEN; CDR2 reads SYDVKM. The CDR3 nucleotides read TGTGCCAGCAGTTCCCCTTTTGGGGGGCAGCCCCAGCATTTT. Protein product: CASSSPFGGQPQHF. Based on the CDR3 plus reference TRBV28 and TRBJ1-5, the full variable domain is DVKVTQSSRYLVKRTGEKVFLECVQDMDHENMFWYRQDPGLGLRLIYFSYDVKMKEKGDIPEGYSVSREKKERFSLILESASTNQTSMYLCASSSPFGGQPQHFGDGTRLSIL.

The rearrangement links TRBV5-1 to TRBJ1-2; 7 bases line up with TRBD1. J gave up 5 bases and V 4 bases, and 8 bases lay outside the gene matches. CDR3 length: 14 residues. Germline assignment: CDR1 SGHRS and CDR2 YFSETQ. The CDR3 coding sequence is TGCGCCAGCAGCAAGACAGGGTGGGAATATGGCTACACCTTC. Translated, it gives CASSKTGWEYGYTF.

This chain uses TRBV11-2 with TRBJ1-4; D perhaps matches TRBD1 (5 bases). V was shortened by 5 bases and J by 3 bases, with 13 bases between the two germline ends. The CDR3 runs 15 residues. CDR1 SGHAT and CDR2 FQNNGV come from the germline V gene. The CDR3 loop reads CASSARVVANEKLFF. CDR3 nucleotide sequence: TGTGCCAGCAGCGCCAGGGTTGTCGCTAATGAAAAACTGTTTTTT.

This chain joins TRBV5-1 and TRBJ2-7, with TRBD1 matching over 9 bases. The CDR3 runs to 15 residues. J was trimmed by 4 bases and V by 0 bases; bases with no gene match: 5. Germline CDR1 SGHRS, CDR2 YFSETQ. The CDR3 nucleotides read TGCGCCAGCAGCTTGGCACAGGGGGCCCCTTACGAGCAGTACTTC. Protein: CASSLAQGAPYEQYF.

The rearrangement joins TRBV7-6 to TRBJ1-4, with TRBD1 matching 8 bases. V was clipped by 5 bases and J by 3 bases; unmatched bases: 5. The CDR3 extends over 15 amino acids. Germline-derived CDR1 and CDR2 are SGHVS and FNYEAQ. The CDR3 nucleotides read TGTGCCAGCAGCCCAGACAGGGGATCTAATGAAAAACTGTTTTTT. It is translated as CASSPDRGSNEKLFF.

The CDR3 sequence is CASSAGARDNEQFF. Here the CDR3 DNA reads TGCGCCAGCAGCGCAGGGGCGCGCGACAATGAGCAGTTCTTC. The chain couples TRBV5-1 to TRBJ2-1; tentative D call: TRBD1 (6 bases). V dropped 4 bases and J dropped 5 bases, with 13 bases sitting between them. Germline CDR1 reads SGHRS; CDR2 reads YFSETQ. The CDR3 loop spans 14 amino acids.

The chain joins TRBV21-1 to TRBJ1-2; the table assigns TRBD1, which was not confirmed against the DNA. TRBV21-1 is given as a pseudogene. The CDR3 contains 15 residues. The CDR3 spells CASSTRDRGSYGYTF. Written as DNA, the CDR3 is TGTGCCAGCAGCACCCGGGACAGGGGAAGCTATGGCTACACCTTC.

In DNA form, the CDR3 reads TGTGCCAGCAAGGGGTCGGGGTACACTGAAGCTTTCTTT. This translates into CASKGSGYTEAFF. This chain uses TRBV6-5 with TRBJ1-1; TRBD1 might be the D (5 bases). The CDR3 covers 13 residues. The V and J ends lost 7 bases and 3 bases respectively, with 12 bases between them. CDR1 and CDR2 from the germline V gene are MNHEY and SVGAGI.

The chain recombines TRBV6-5 with TRBJ1-6; 7 bases fit TRBD1. Germline V gene sequence: CDR1 MNHEY, CDR2 SVGAGI. V was clipped by 4 bases and J by 8 bases; unmatched bases: 8. This CDR3 spans 15 amino acids. The DNA for the CDR3 is TGTGCCAGCAGTTCCTCGACAGGGCCCTATTCACCCCTCCACTTT. Protein product: CASSSSTGPYSPLHF.

The chain joins TRBV5-6 to TRBJ2-4, with TRBD1 as a possible D gene (5 bases). The V end was cut by 5 bases, the J end by 1 base, with 7 bases between. This CDR3 spans 13 amino acids. Germline assignment: CDR1 SGHDT and CDR2 YYEEEE. CDR3 in amino acids: CASRGLAKNIQYF. The CDR3, as DNA: TGTGCCAGCAGGGGGCTCGCCAAAAACATTCAGTACTTC.

This sequence joins TRBV15 and TRBJ2-1; 8 bases map to TRBD1. Germline CDR1 and CDR2: LNHNV and YYDKDF (reference sequence). The CDR3 runs 16 residues. Trimming took 5 bases from V and 3 from J; bases not matched to a gene: 9. The DNA for the CDR3 is TGTGCCACCAGCTCGCTGAGGGGACAGGACTACAATGAGCAGTTCTTC. This sequence encodes CATSSLRGQDYNEQFF.

V and J are TRBV18 and TRBJ1-1; D uncertain. The CDR3 totals 13 residues. Trimming took off 6 bases at V and 2 bases at J, with 10 bases between the two ends. Germline CDR1 is KGHSH and CDR2 is LQKENI. The CDR3 protein is CASSLGDNTEAFF. In DNA form, the CDR3 reads TGTGCCAGCTCCCTCGGTGACAACACTGAAGCTTTCTTT.

The V and J genes are TRBV6-5 and TRBJ2-1; D unclear. The V end was cut by 9 bases, the J end by 9 bases, with 12 bases between. The CDR3 covers 11 residues. Looked up from germline, CDR1 is MNHEY and CDR2 is SVGAGI. The CDR3 reads CASKMRGEQFF. CDR3 in DNA: TGTGCCAGTAAAATGCGAGGTGAGCAGTTCTTC.

The rearrangement uses TRBV28 and TRBJ2-1, with 9 nucleotides matching TRBD2. The germline V gene has CDR1 MDHEN and CDR2 SYDVKM. The V segment lost 5 bases and the J segment 4 bases; nucleotides outside the gene matches: 6. The CDR3 runs 15 residues. The CDR3 DNA sequence: TGTGCCAGCAGTATAGCGGGAGAGGTATACAATGAGCAGTTCTTC. Protein: CASSIAGEVYNEQFF.

The chain links TRBV4-3 to TRBJ1-2; tentative D call: TRBD1 (6 bases). Trimming shortened V by 0 bases and J by 8 bases, and 13 bases separated the two germline ends. The germline CDR1 and CDR2 sequences are LGHNA and YSLEER. The CDR3 has 14 residues. CDR3 amino acids: CASSQDLGARGYTF. The CDR3 DNA follows: TGCGCCAGCAGCCAAGATTTGGGGGCGCGAGGCTACACCTTC.

J is TRBJ2-5 and V is TRBV5-1, with 7 bases that match TRBD2. CDR1 and CDR2 from the germline V gene are SGHRS and YFSETQ. Trimming cost V 0 bases and J 5 bases; bases outside gene matches: 7. The CDR3 contains 15 residues. The CDR3 reads CASSLVVGGDETQYF. As DNA, the CDR3 is TGCGCCAGCAGCTTGGTGGTGGGAGGGGACGAGACCCAGTACTTC. Filled out from reference TRBV5-1 and TRBJ2-5, the complete variable domain reads KAGVTQTPRYLIKTRGQQVTLSCSPISGHRSVSWYQQTPGQGLQFLFEYFSETQRNKGNFPGRFSGRQFSNSRSEMNVSTLELGDSALYLCASSLVVGGDETQYFGPGTRLLVL.

This chain links TRBV6-1 with TRBJ2-5; a weak D match, TRBD1 (6 bases). Germline V gene lookup returns CDR1 MNHNS and CDR2 SASEGT. The CDR3 extends over 16 amino acids. V was cut by 1 base and J by 1 base, with 13 bases left in between. This chain's CDR3 is CASSEEGTGIQETQYF. CDR3 sequence (DNA): TGTGCCAGCAGTGAAGAGGGAACAGGGATCCAAGAGACCCAGTACTTC.

The gene calls are TRBV5-1 and TRBJ1-4; TRBD1 matches 9 bases. This CDR3 spans 15 amino acids. V lost 3 bases and J lost 8; bases outside the gene matches: 8. Per the germline V gene, CDR1 is SGHRS and CDR2 is YFSETQ. CDR3 sequence (DNA): TGCGCCAGCAGCTCTACCGGGACAGGGTACGAAAAACTGTTTTTT. Protein product: CASSSTGTGYEKLFF.

As DNA, the CDR3 is TGTGCCAGCAGCTTATTTCAATCCAGTGAAGCTTTCTTT. It yields the protein CASSLFQSSEAFF. V gene TRBV7-3 combines with J gene TRBJ1-1; no clear D gene. The CDR3 totals 13 residues. The V end was cut by 2 bases, the J end by 7 bases, with 11 bases between. Germline CDR1 reads SGHTA; CDR2 reads FQGTGA.

V and J are TRBV19 and TRBJ2-2; the match to TRBD1 covers 11 bases. V was clipped by 10 bases and J by 6 bases; unmatched bases: 7. Germline CDR1 and CDR2: LNHDA and SQIVND (reference sequence). There are 14 residues in the CDR3. The CDR3 sequence: CATRTGGASGELFF. The CDR3 bases are TGTGCCACACGGACAGGGGGCGCCTCCGGGGAGCTGTTTTTT.

The V call is TRBV2, the J call TRBJ2-1, with 12 nucleotides matching TRBD2. The CDR3 extends over 16 amino acids. Germline V gene lookup returns CDR1 SNHLY and CDR2 FYNNEI. Trimming cost V 7 bases and J 3 bases; bases outside gene matches: 7. CDR3 sequence: CASTMKGLAGYNEQFF. In DNA form, the CDR3 reads TGTGCCAGCACAATGAAGGGACTAGCGGGCTACAATGAGCAGTTCTTC.

The chain has TRBV9 and TRBJ2-7, with 9 positions matching TRBD1. Germline V CDR1 and CDR2: SGDLS, YYNGEE. V was clipped by 0 bases and J by 1 base; unmatched bases: 2. The CDR3 is made up of 15 amino acids. In DNA, the CDR3 is TGTGCCAGCAGCGTAGGAGGACAGGGGTCCTACGAGCAGTACTTC. Translated, it gives CASSVGGQGSYEQYF.